The count of the clone carrying this T cell receptor beta chain is one. Its specificity is unknown. The source of the sample is a study of cytomegalovirus exposure and HLA in healthy donors. Study findings and constraints: TCR beta sequences reportedly predicted most subjects' HLA-A and HLA-B alleles accurately. Later on, a genetic analysis was performed. It linked a missense variant in DCLRE1C with V- and J-gene trimming of TCR beta. It was assumed in the presence/absence analyses that sequencing depth was roughly uniform across donors. Because they were indistinguishable, some V segments, including TRBV6-2 and TRBV6-3, were excluded.

This CDR3 has 15 amino acids. The germline V gene encodes CDR1 LNHNV and CDR2 YYDKDF (reference sequence). PCR employed 60 Vbeta and 13 Jbeta primers. The assay was immunoSEQ multiplex PCR, and TCRdb's table has in-frame clones only and misses some. The profile shows around 200,000 clones, 81% of them singletons. The sequenced material came from PBMCs. V gene TRBV15 combines with J gene TRBJ2-5; the match to TRBD1 covers 8 bases. The J call may be incorrect, as the DNA end agrees better with TRBJ2-7. The receptor's source is a man aged 50-59 years in good health and CMV-seronegative. The CDR3 nucleotides are TGTGCCACCAGCAGAGATAGGACAGGGAACTACGAGCAGTACTTC. Its translation is CATSRDRTGNYEQYF.